This TCR beta chain was sequenced for a study of cytomegalovirus exposure and HLA in healthy donors. Study-level results: An analysis done earlier found most TCR beta V segments productive about 87% or about 30% of the time. The classifier reportedly diagnosed cytomegalovirus status with high sensitivity and specificity.

Germline V lookup: CDR1 SGHAT, CDR2 FQNNGV. V shed 1 base and J 4 bases; nucleotides not matched to a gene: 1. CDR3 length: 14 residues. PCR used 60 Vbeta primers and 13 Jbeta primers. Clones were read by immunoSEQ multiplex PCR, and TCRdb kept only the in-frame ones, dropping some. The data contain approximately 190,000 clones, 82% of them singletons. As to this clone: Its antigen is not identified.

What was sequenced was PBMCs. The sequence derives from a woman aged 45-60 years in good health and CMV-seropositive. This chain connects TRBV11-2 to TRBJ1-1, with TRBD1 matching over 9 bases. CDR3 in amino acids: CASSLGQGGTEAFF. CDR3 sequence (DNA): TGTGCCAGCAGCTTAGGACAGGGGGGCACTGAAGCTTTCTTT.